This TCR beta chain is drawn from a study of monozygotic twins with inflammatory bowel disease. Regarding the study as a whole: Healthy twins shared more clonotypes with others than IBD patients, most markedly active ones.

Turning to this clonotype: The antigen is not known.

TCR libraries were prepared from 3,500 to 4,000 ng total RNA each. Template switching incorporated UMIs with a 6-nucleotide sample barcode. TCRdb reprocessed the 5' RACE reads, keeping one entry per CDR3 protein, no DNA. This listing includes about 210,000 distinct CDR3 sequences. Germline V lookup: CDR1 MNHEY, CDR2 SMNVEV (reference sequence). CDR3 size: 13 residues. This TCR was recovered from a human donor with ulcerative colitis or Crohn's disease, or a healthy co-twin of an affected twin (not recorded which). The V gene is TRBV27, the J gene TRBJ2-1; TCRdb calls TRBD2, which cannot be checked without DNA. Sequencing was carried out using blood. CDR3 sequence: CASSLGLVSEQFF.